The clone carrying this TCR beta chain was detected only a few times. Its cognate antigen is unknown. The study left out patients who had uncontrolled infection, other autoimmune disease, pregnancy or lactation. Clinical symptoms, serum thyroxine and TRAb, thyroid ultrasound and orbital computed tomography were used for the diagnoses. The sample is drawn from a study of T cells in Graves' hyperthyroidism and ophthalmopathy. Study-level points and caveats: The majority of expanded thyroid clonotypes above 0.001 also appeared in blood. By a 13 V-J model, ophthalmopathy was set apart from stable hyperthyroidism.

Amplification yielded TCR beta CDR3 regions, with RNA transcripts as the source. During a first-round RT-PCR of the TCR CDR3, the HTBI primer set was used. TCRdb used MiXCR to reprocess the multiplex PCR reads, holding one entry per CDR3 protein. The sample contains about 210,000 distinct CDR3 sequences, about 15% of which appear only once. This sequence was found in a man aged 50 or older with Graves' hyperthyroidism. The sample consisted of blood.

The CDR3 DNA sequence: TGTGCCAGCAGCCAAGTGACAGGGGGCTATGGCTACACCTTC. It encodes CASSQVTGGYGYTF. The chain carries TRBV3-1 and TRBJ1-2, with 9 nucleotides matching TRBD1. The V segment lost 1 base and the J segment 4 bases; nucleotides outside the gene matches: 1. Per germline, CDR1 LGHDT and CDR2 YNNKEL (reference sequence). The CDR3 consists of 14 residues.